These 9 T cell receptor beta chains were all obtained from the same sample, sequenced in a study of breast tumors, draining lymph nodes, adjacent tissues (dated by TCRdb to the mid-2010s). The library came from multiplex PCR. Instrument used: Illumina HiSeq 2000. TCRdb handled the public reads itself, with Q25 trimming in fastp and clone calling in MiXCR, and kept productive beta chains. Records with the same CDR3 protein are collapsed into one entry carrying the most frequent genes and DNA. The sample contains some 7,600 distinct CDR3 sequences, about 74% of them found a single time. The biggest ten clones account for about 40% of the sample. The sequencing input was tumor-adjacent breast tissue. The receptors were sampled from a female donor with breast cancer. Some clones in this sample may be carry-over from other donors' samples.

This clonotype was detected a few times. The V call is TRBV24-1, the J call TRBJ1-2; the D is unclear. The CDR3 is made up of 16 amino acids. Germline CDR1 KGHDR, CDR2 SFDVKD. Trimming stripped 4 bases from V and 4 bases from J, with 18 bases between. CDR3: CATSESAAIEFYGYTF. DNA of the CDR3: TGTGCCACCAGTGAATCGGCTGCCATCGAGTTCTATGGCTACACCTTC.

In its sample, this clonotype ranks as medium-sized. V is TRBV20-1 and J is TRBJ2-7; 12 nucleotides line up with TRBD2. The germline V gene has CDR1 DFQATT and CDR2 SNEGSKA (reference sequence). The CDR3 extends over 17 amino acids. Trimming cost V 3 bases and J 4 bases; bases outside gene matches: 13. The CDR3 nucleotides are TGCAGTGCTAGCGAAAGGGTCAGACTAGCGGGAGTATACGAGCAGTACTTC. Translated: CSASERVRLAGVYEQYF.

For the CDR3, the DNA is TGTGCCACCAGCAGCGGACTAGCGAGGGAGACCCAGTACTTC. Its protein is CATSSGLARETQYF. V usage is TRBV15 and J usage is TRBJ2-5; 9 bases align to TRBD2. Losses at the gene ends were 3 bases for V and 5 bases for J; bases not matched to a gene: 4. CDR1 and CDR2 from the germline V gene are LNHNV and YYDKDF (reference sequence). The CDR3 covers 14 residues.

This clonotype was detected only once. This chain links TRBV7-2 with TRBJ2-3, with TRBD2 identical over 7 bases. CDR1 and CDR2 (germline): SGHTA, FQGNSA. The CDR3 runs 14 residues. V lost 7 bases, J lost 6 bases, and 10 bases stayed unmatched. The CDR3 DNA reads as TGTGCCAGCACCCCGGGACTACCCCCGGATACGCAGTATTTT. Translating gives CASTPGLPPDTQYF.

This clonotype is deemed large. The chain uses TRBV19 and TRBJ1-5; 12 bases agree with TRBD1. The CDR3 loop spans 17 amino acids. V lost 4 bases and J lost 5; bases outside the gene matches: 9. Germline V CDR1 and CDR2: LNHDA, SQIVND (reference sequence). CDR3 nucleotide sequence: TGTGCCAGTAGTAGAATGCCGGGACAGGGGGCCTATCAGCCCCAGCATTTT. Translating gives CASSRMPGQGAYQPQHF.

This sequence joins TRBV13 and TRBJ2-7; D not resolved. CDR1 is PRHDT, CDR2 FYEKMQ, per germline (reference sequence). This CDR3 is 12 amino acids long. V lost 2 bases to trimming and J lost 3 bases, with 5 bases between them. CDR3 in DNA: TGTGCCAGCAGCTTATCGGGCTACGAGCAGTACTTC. Its protein is CASSLSGYEQYF.

This sequence joins TRBV20-1 and TRBJ2-1; 8 nucleotides align to TRBD2. From germline, CDR1 is DFQATT and CDR2 SNEGSKA (reference sequence). The CDR3 is made up of 15 amino acids. DNA of the CDR3: TGCAGCGCTGAGGAACAGCGGGGGTTCGACAATGAGCAGTTCTTC. Encoded protein: CSAEEQRGFDNEQFF.

Sample share makes this clonotype medium-sized (0.01 to 0.1%). This chain joins TRBV5-1 and TRBJ2-4; D is unclear. Between the trimmed V and J ends, which lost 0 bases and 7 bases, there was a span of 23 bases. Germline V lookup: CDR1 SGHRS, CDR2 YFSETQ. This CDR3 spans 18 amino acids. The CDR3 nucleotides read TGCGCCAGCAGCTTGGTTGGTCAGGCCTCGTCAGCAAGGAACATTCAGTACTTC. Amino acid sequence: CASSLVGQASSARNIQYF. Full variable domain (remainder filled in from reference TRBV5-1 and TRBJ2-4): KAGVTQTPRYLIKTRGQQVTLSCSPISGHRSVSWYQQTPGQGLQFLFEYFSETQRNKGNFPGRFSGRQFSNSRSEMNVSTLELGDSALYLCASSLVGQASSARNIQYFGAGTRLSVL.

The chain carries TRBV19 and TRBJ1-2; possible D gene TRBD1, 6 bases. This CDR3 is built from 15 residues. From germline, CDR1 is LNHDA and CDR2 SQIVND (reference sequence). With 5 bases removed from V and 4 bases from J, the gap between germline ends came to 17 bases. CDR3 DNA: TGTGCCAGTAGTGAATCTCCCGGGACACCCTATGGCTACACCTTC. This translates into CASSESPGTPYGYTF.